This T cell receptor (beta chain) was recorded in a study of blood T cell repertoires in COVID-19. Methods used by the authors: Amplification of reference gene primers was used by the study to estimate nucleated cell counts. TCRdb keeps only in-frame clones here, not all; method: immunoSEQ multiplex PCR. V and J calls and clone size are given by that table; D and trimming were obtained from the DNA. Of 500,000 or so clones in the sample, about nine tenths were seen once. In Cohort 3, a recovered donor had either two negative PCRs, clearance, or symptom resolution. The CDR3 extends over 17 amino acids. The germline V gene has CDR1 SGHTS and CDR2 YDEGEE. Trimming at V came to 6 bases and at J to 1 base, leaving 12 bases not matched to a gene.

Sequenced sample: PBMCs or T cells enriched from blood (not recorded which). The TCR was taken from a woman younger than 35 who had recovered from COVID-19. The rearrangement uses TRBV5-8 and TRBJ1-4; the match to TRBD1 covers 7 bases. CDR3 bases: TGTGCCAGCATCCGAGGGGGCCTCGGGGTAACTAATGAAAAACTGTTTTTT. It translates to CASIRGGLGVTNEKLFF. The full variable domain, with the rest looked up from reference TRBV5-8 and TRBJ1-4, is EAGVTQSPTHLIKTRGQQATLRCSPISGHTSVYWYQQALGLGLQFLLWYDEGEERNRGNFPPRFSGRQFPNYSSELNVNALELEDSALYLCASIRGGLGVTNEKLFFGSGTQLSVL.